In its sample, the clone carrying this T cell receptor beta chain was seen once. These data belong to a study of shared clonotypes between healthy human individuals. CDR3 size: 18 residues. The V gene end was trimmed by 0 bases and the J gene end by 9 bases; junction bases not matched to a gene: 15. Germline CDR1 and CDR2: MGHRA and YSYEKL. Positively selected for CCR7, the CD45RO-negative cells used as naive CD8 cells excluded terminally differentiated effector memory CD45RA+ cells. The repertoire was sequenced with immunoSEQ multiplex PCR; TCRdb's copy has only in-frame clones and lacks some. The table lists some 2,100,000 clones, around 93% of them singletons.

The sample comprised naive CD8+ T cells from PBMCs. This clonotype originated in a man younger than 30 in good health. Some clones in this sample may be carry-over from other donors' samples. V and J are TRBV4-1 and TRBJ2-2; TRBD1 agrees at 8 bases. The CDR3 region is CASSQDVQGAARIRELFF. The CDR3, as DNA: TGCGCCAGCAGCCAAGATGTCCAGGGGGCGGCTCGGATAAGGGAGCTGTTTTTT.